Shown below are 20 T cell receptor beta chains from a single sample sequenced in a study of blood T cell repertoires in COVID-19. Generated by immunoSEQ multiplex PCR, the TCRdb table keeps only in-frame clones and is missing some. The profile covers 220,000 or so clones, with 80% to 90% appearing a single time and 3% to 3.5% taken by the ten largest. The sample comprised PBMCs or T cells enriched from blood (not recorded which). The receptors here all came from a woman in her late teens or twenties in a cohort exposed to, infected with or recovered from COVID-19 (not recorded which).

This chain uses TRBV30 with TRBJ1-5; 11 bases map to TRBD1. CDR3 size: 15 residues. Per the germline V gene, CDR1 is GTSNPN and CDR2 is SVGIG (reference sequence). Trimming removed 5 bases from V and 4 bases from J; junction bases left unmatched: 7. CDR3 region: CAWARGQGVNQPQHF. For the CDR3, the DNA is TGTGCCTGGGCCCGGGGACAGGGGGTAAATCAGCCCCAGCATTTT.

The chain has TRBV4-1 and TRBJ2-7, with a weak D call TRBD2 (6 bases). The CDR3 is 14 residues long. Germline assignment: CDR1 MGHRA and CDR2 YSYEKL. Trimming removed 0 bases from V and 7 bases from J, with 13 bases in between. Written as DNA, the CDR3 is TGCGCCAGCAGCCAAGATCCCGGGACTGAAGAGCAGTACTTC. Its protein is CASSQDPGTEEQYF.

The CDR3 nucleotides are TGTGCCAGCGGCCTGACACGAGACAGGGGCGGCTACACCTTC. Amino acid sequence: CASGLTRDRGGYTF. The chain has TRBV6-5 and TRBJ1-2; TRBD1 agrees at 8 bases. The ends lost 8 bases at V and 8 bases at J; junction bases unmatched: 13. Germline CDR1 reads MNHEY; CDR2 reads SVGAGI. This CDR3 has 14 amino acids.

The chain links TRBV7-6 to TRBJ2-1, with D possibly matching TRBD1 (6 bases). CDR1 and CDR2 from the germline V gene are SGHVS and FNYEAQ. The CDR3 spans 13 residues. V lost 2 bases, J lost 6 bases, and 8 bases lay in between. The CDR3 coding sequence is TGTGCCAGCAGCTTACAGGGGTTCAATGAGCAGTTCTTC. Translated, it gives CASSLQGFNEQFF.

The chain has TRBV10-1 and TRBJ1-3; D perhaps matches TRBD1 (5 bases). The CDR3 length is 14 residues. Trimming left V 6 bases short and J 1 base short, with 10 bases between. Germline CDR1 reads WNHNN; CDR2 reads SYGVQD (reference sequence). The CDR3 DNA is TGCGCCAGCAGGGACGGGGGATCTGGAAACACCATATATTTT. It specifies CASRDGGSGNTIYF.

The chain joins TRBV6-2 or TRBV6-3 to TRBJ1-5; D ambiguous. Trimming left V 2 bases short and J 5 bases short, with 10 bases between. The CDR3 consists of 14 residues. Germline V gives CDR1 MNHEY, CDR2 SVGEGT. As DNA, the CDR3 is TGTGCCAGCAGTTACGTGGCAGAGGATCAGCCCCAGCATTTT. Translation gives CASSYVAEDQPQHF.

The genes are TRBV27 and TRBJ1-2; D gene ambiguous. The V end was cut by 2 bases, the J end by 4 bases, with 14 bases between. The germline V gene encodes CDR1 MNHEY and CDR2 SMNVEV (reference sequence). The CDR3 has 15 amino acids. CDR3 loop: CASSLNSLTLYGYTF. In DNA, the CDR3 is TGTGCCAGCAGTTTAAACAGCCTAACCCTCTATGGCTACACCTTC.

This chain links TRBV19 with TRBJ1-6; D gene ambiguous. This CDR3 is built from 13 residues. Germline lookup yields CDR1 LNHDA and CDR2 SQIVND (reference sequence). V shed 7 bases and J shed 9 bases, with 13 bases lying between them. The DNA of the CDR3 is TGTGCCAGTATTTCTGAAAGAGGTTCACCCCTCCACTTT. This sequence encodes CASISERGSPLHF.

J is TRBJ1-5 and V is TRBV24-1; the D is unclear. CDR1 and CDR2 from the germline V gene are KGHDR and SFDVKD. Trimming cost V 7 bases and J 6 bases, with 9 bases left between them. This CDR3 region has 12 residues. For the CDR3, the DNA is TGTGCCACCAGCTACCCGGGTCAGCCCCAGCATTTT. It specifies CATSYPGQPQHF.

V and J are TRBV19 and TRBJ2-2, with 9 bases matching TRBD1. Germline CDR1 reads LNHDA; CDR2 reads SQIVND (reference sequence). With V trimmed by 4 bases and J by 3 bases, 6 bases remained unmatched. The CDR3 runs 16 residues. CDR3 sequence (DNA): TGTGCCAGTAGTAAGTCGGGACAGGGCGACACCGGGGAGCTGTTTTTT. Its protein is CASSKSGQGDTGELFF.

The count of this clone is one. V and J are TRBV2 and TRBJ1-2; 7 positions match TRBD1. J gave up 0 bases and V 5 bases, and 3 bases lay outside the gene matches. The CDR3 has 14 residues. Germline CDR1 reads SNHLY; CDR2 reads FYNNEI. The CDR3 region has the DNA TGTGCCAGCAGTCGGACAGGAGCTAACTATGGCTACACCTTC. It translates to CASSRTGANYGYTF.

The chain recombines TRBV18 with TRBJ1-4, with a weak D call TRBD1 (5 bases). The germline gives CDR1 KGHSH, CDR2 LQKENI. V was cut by 3 bases and J by 4 bases, with 9 bases left in between. The CDR3 is 14 amino acids. CDR3 in DNA: TGTGCCAGCTCACCGATGACAGTTAATGAAAAACTGTTTTTT. It yields the protein CASSPMTVNEKLFF.

The J gene is TRBJ2-6, the V gene TRBV5-8; perhaps TRBD2 as D (5 bases). Germline V gene sequence: CDR1 SGHTS, CDR2 YDEGEE. Trimming cost V 0 bases and J 2 bases, with 9 bases left between them. There are 16 residues in the CDR3. The CDR3 spells CASSLAGSTGANVLTF. The CDR3 nucleotides are TGTGCCAGCAGCTTGGCGGGGTCCACTGGGGCCAACGTCCTGACTTTC.

The rearrangement links TRBV24-1 to TRBJ1-5, with TRBD1 matching 7 bases. Germline values: CDR1 KGHDR, CDR2 SFDVKD. CDR3 length: 14 residues. V shed 6 bases, J shed 3 bases, and the junction held 4 bases outside the gene matches. CDR3 nucleotide sequence: TGTGCCACCAGTAAGACAGGGCACAATCAGCCCCAGCATTTT. Its protein product is CATSKTGHNQPQHF.

V gene TRBV19 combines with J gene TRBJ2-7; the match to TRBD1 covers 10 bases. The CDR3 covers 15 residues. V was pared by 6 bases and J by 6 bases, with 11 bases of the junction left unmatched. Germline values: CDR1 LNHDA, CDR2 SQIVND (reference sequence). CDR3 nucleotides: TGTGCCAGTAGGGAGGGGACAGGGGATTTACGCGAGCAGTACTTC. Translation: CASREGTGDLREQYF.

This chain links TRBV5-1 with TRBJ1-1, with D possibly being TRBD1 (5 bases). Germline V CDR1 and CDR2: SGHRS, YFSETQ. This CDR3 region has 17 residues. V dropped 4 bases and J dropped 1 base, with 20 bases sitting between them. CDR3 amino acids: CASSPDGGTTPNTEAFF. The CDR3 DNA sequence: TGCGCCAGCAGCCCGGACGGAGGGACTACACCGAACACTGAAGCTTTCTTT.

This chain joins TRBV5-6 and TRBJ2-5; 7 nucleotides match TRBD1. V gave up 0 bases and J gave up 0 bases; unmatched junction bases: 5. This CDR3 spans 16 amino acids. The germline CDR1 and CDR2 sequences are SGHDT and YYEEEE. The CDR3 spells CASSLGTGAYQETQYF. CDR3 in DNA: TGTGCCAGCAGCTTGGGGACAGGAGCTTACCAAGAGACCCAGTACTTC.

This clone was observed a handful of times. V and J are TRBV5-4 and TRBJ1-6; TRBD1 agrees at 7 bases. The length of the CDR3 is 14 residues. CDR1 is SGHNT, CDR2 YYREEE, per germline (reference sequence). V gave up 1 base and J gave up 8 bases; unmatched junction bases: 3. CDR3 sequence reads: CASSLKTGDSPLHF. CDR3 nucleotides: TGTGCCAGCAGCTTGAAAACAGGGGATTCACCCCTCCACTTT.

The chain employs TRBV28 and TRBJ1-1, with 10 nucleotides matching TRBD1. Trimming took 5 bases from V and 4 from J; bases not matched to a gene: 7. This CDR3 spans 15 amino acids. Germline lookup yields CDR1 MDHEN and CDR2 SYDVKM. CDR3 DNA sequence: TGTGCCAGCAGTCTTCGACAGGGGGCAGCCACTGAAGCTTTCTTT. It is translated as CASSLRQGAATEAFF.

The chain employs TRBV11-3 and TRBJ1-3; possibly TRBD1 for D (6 bases). The V and J ends lost 1 base and 1 base respectively, with 14 bases between them. Germline CDR1 SGHNT, CDR2 YENEEA. The CDR3 consists of 17 residues. CDR3 amino acids: CASSLGTLQGSGNTIYF. The CDR3 region has the DNA TGTGCCAGCAGCTTAGGAACCTTACAGGGTTCTGGAAACACCATATATTTT.